A selection of T cell receptor beta chains follows, all from one sample in a study of human T cells and chemical hapten exposure. TCRdb processed the RACE reads anew with MiXCR; each CDR3 protein has one entry. Among about 350,000 distinct CDR3 sequences listed, about 6% were seen once. This specimen was whole blood, taken in connection with sensitization to the hapten diphenylcyclopropenone (DPC). These receptors were collected from a woman younger than 35 with alopecia areata. Some clones in this sample may be carry-over from other donors' samples. CDR3s include the opening cysteine and the closing phenylalanine or tryptophan. A D gene is named only where the DNA matches it firmly. Not all rows give a size; the values are once, few, many and, for expanded clones, a class.

V gene	clone size	J gene	D gene	CDR3 DNA	CDR3 protein
TRBV4-3	many	TRBJ1-2	NA	TGCGCCAGCAGCCAAGATACCAGCCTTAACTATGGCTACACCTTC	CASSQDTSLNYGYTF
TRBV5-1	few	TRBJ1-6	TRBD1	TGCGCCAGCAGCCTGACAGGGGGCTCCTATAATTCACCCCTCCACTTT	CASSLTGGSYNSPLHF
TRBV20-1	few	TRBJ2-3	NA	TGCAGTGCCACGGAATCTGAAGTGGGGCCAGATACGCAGTATTTT	CSATESEVGPDTQYF
TRBV6-5	few	TRBJ1-5	TRBD1	TGTGCCAGCAGTTACTCACGGGACAGGGGTCAGCCCCAGCATTTT	CASSYSRDRGQPQHF
TRBV10-3	many	TRBJ1-4	NA	TGTGCCATTCAGGCCGCAACTAATGAAAAACTGTTTTTT	CAIQAATNEKLFF
TRBV6-2/TRBV6-3	few	TRBJ2-5	NA	TGTGCCAGCAGGAAAGCGGGTTTACAAGAGACCCAGTACTTC	CASRKAGLQETQYF
TRBV28	many	TRBJ1-1	NA	TGTGCCAGCAGTTTTTTGGGGCTGAACACTGAAGCTTTCTTT	CASSFLGLNTEAFF
TRBV20-1	NA	TRBJ2-7	TRBD2	TGCAGTGCTACTAGCGGGGGAGGCTCCTACGAGCAGTACTTC	CSATSGGGSYEQYF
TRBV7-2	many	TRBJ1-2	TRBD1	TGTGCCAGCAGCTTTGGACAGGGACCTTATGGCTACACCTTC	CASSFGQGPYGYTF
TRBV27	NA	TRBJ2-1	NA	TGTGCCGCTTCCTTGACAGCGTCCTTCTACAATGAGCAGTTCTTC	CAASLTASFYNEQFF
TRBV27	few	TRBJ2-3	NA	TGTGCCAGCAGTTCCCGCCAGGCCAACACAGATACGCAGTATTTT	CASSSRQANTDTQYF
TRBV4-3	NA	TRBJ2-2	TRBD1	TGCGCCAGCAGCCAATTCATCTGGACAGGGATTAACACCGGGGAGCTGTTTTTT	CASSQFIWTGINTGELFF
TRBV10-3	NA	TRBJ2-7	NA	TGTGCCAGCTATTCCCCATCTCCCGTAGAGGGATCCTACGAGCAGTACTTC	CASYSPSPVEGSYEQYF
TRBV20-1	many	TRBJ2-7	NA	TGCAGTGCTCCCGGTTTCTACGAGCAGTACTTC	CSAPGFYEQYF
TRBV19	few	TRBJ2-5	TRBD2	TGTGCCAGTAGTTCCACCAGCGGGGGTCTCGGTCAAGAGACCCAGTACTTC	CASSSTSGGLGQETQYF
TRBV2	few	TRBJ1-2	NA	TGTGCCAGCAGAAGGGAAGGCGGCTACACCTTC	CASRREGGYTF
TRBV12-3/TRBV12-4	few	TRBJ1-4	TRBD1	TGTGCCAGCAGTGACAGGGGCGAAGCTAATGAAAAACTGTTTTTT	CASSDRGEANEKLFF
TRBV7-9	many	TRBJ1-1	NA	TGTGCCAGCAGCACCGACAGAACCGAAGCTTTCTTT	CASSTDRTEAFF
TRBV3-1	many	TRBJ2-6	TRBD2	TGTGCCAGCAGCCAAGCCCGGACTAGCGGGGGCGCGGCCAACGTCCTGACTTTC	CASSQARTSGGAANVLTF
TRBV7-9	many	TRBJ2-6	TRBD1	TGTGCCAGCAGCTTTACTGGGGACAGGGGCACCTCTGGGGCCAACGTCCTGACTTTC	CASSFTGDRGTSGANVLTF
TRBV20-1	NA	TRBJ1-2	NA	TGCAGTGCTAGGGCAGGGGAGGAGGATGGCTACACCTTC	CSARAGEEDGYTF
TRBV27	NA	TRBJ1-6	TRBD1	TGTGCCAGCAAAGGACAGGGGAGTTCTTCACCCCTCCACTTT	CASKGQGSSSPLHF
TRBV12-3/TRBV12-4	NA	TRBJ2-2	NA	TGTGCCAGCAGTTTGAGTTCGGGGGAGCTGTTTTTT	CASSLSSGELFF
TRBV28	many	TRBJ2-7	NA	TGTGCCAGCAGTGTCCGGGTCCGAGTGAGCGAGCAGTACTTC	CASSVRVRVSEQYF